This T cell receptor (beta chain) was identified during a study of T cell clusters in autoimmune cytopenias. Study information: The mean age of healthy donor controls was almost 57 years, the median roughly 63 years. Study-level findings and limits: Clustering suggested that physiological T cell clusters were missing in primary autoimmune cytopenia patients.

TRB amplification used 250 ng of peripheral blood genomic DNA. One tube held mixed TRB-A and TRB-B primer pools for touch-down PCR. TCRdb reprocessed the multiplex PCR reads; each CDR3 protein has one entry and no DNA is given. The sample has 6,000 to 9,500 distinct CDR3 sequences; the top ten hold approximately 24%. On this clonotype itself: No antigen is known for it.

Germline CDR1 is SGHNT and CDR2 is YYREEE (reference sequence). This CDR3 has 16 amino acids. The sample was also reused in another study, on T cell repertoires in aging, cancer and after chemotherapy. This second study notes: Healthy donor repertoires were recorded over several months to years and showed clear clonal overlap.

The receptor's source is a human donor in good health. This chain joins TRBV5-4 and TRBJ2-3; absent DNA, TCRdb's TRBD1 call cannot be checked. The sample consisted of peripheral blood. CDR3 residues: CASSLTLRVSTDTQYF.